One sample yielded the 2 T cell receptor beta chains listed below, sequenced in a study of T-cell reconstitution after alpha-beta-depleted transplantation in children. For TCRbeta, the library was prepared with unique molecular identifiers. TCRdb analysed the PCR reads with MiXCR anew, one entry per CDR3 protein. This sample yields about 580,000 distinct CDR3 sequences, of which under 30% are seen a single time; 12% to 15% belongs to the top ten. The source was PBMCs, mostly from graft donor cells, collected 360 days after TCRalphabeta/CD19-depleted stem cell transplant. The receptors were sampled from a boy less than two years old who had a stem cell transplant for acute myeloid leukemia, so the T cells may come from the graft donor.

V usage is TRBV10-2 and J usage is TRBJ2-1; D ambiguous. Between the trimmed V and J ends, which lost 0 bases and 10 bases, there was a span of 7 bases. Germline values: CDR1 WSHSY, CDR2 SAAADI. CDR3 length: 12 residues. In DNA form, the CDR3 reads TGCGCCAGCAGTGAGTCTTCCCAAGAGCAGTTCTTC. Translating it yields CASSESSQEQFF.

V gene TRBV20-1 combines with J gene TRBJ1-5, with 8 bases that match TRBD1. The CDR3 sequence is 16 residues long. The V segment lost 3 bases and the J segment 2 bases; nucleotides outside the gene matches: 9. CDR1 and CDR2 from the germline V gene are DFQATT and SNEGSKA (reference sequence). The CDR3 nucleotides are TGCAGTGCTAGTAAGCAGGGGGCGGGTGGCAATCAGCCCCAGCATTTT. Translation gives CSASKQGAGGNQPQHF.